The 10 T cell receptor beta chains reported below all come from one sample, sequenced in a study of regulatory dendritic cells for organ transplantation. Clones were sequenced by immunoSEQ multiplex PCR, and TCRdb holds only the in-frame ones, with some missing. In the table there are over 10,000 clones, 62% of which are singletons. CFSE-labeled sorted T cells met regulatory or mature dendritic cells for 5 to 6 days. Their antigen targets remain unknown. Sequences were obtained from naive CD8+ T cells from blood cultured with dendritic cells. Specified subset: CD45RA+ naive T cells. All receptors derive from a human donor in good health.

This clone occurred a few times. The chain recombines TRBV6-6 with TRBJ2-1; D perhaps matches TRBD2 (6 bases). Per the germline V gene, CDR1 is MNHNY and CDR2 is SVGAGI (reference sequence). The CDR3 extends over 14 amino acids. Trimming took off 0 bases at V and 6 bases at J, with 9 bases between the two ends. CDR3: CASSYSGTSNEQFF. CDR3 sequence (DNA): TGTGCCAGCAGTTACTCAGGGACTTCCAATGAGCAGTTCTTC.

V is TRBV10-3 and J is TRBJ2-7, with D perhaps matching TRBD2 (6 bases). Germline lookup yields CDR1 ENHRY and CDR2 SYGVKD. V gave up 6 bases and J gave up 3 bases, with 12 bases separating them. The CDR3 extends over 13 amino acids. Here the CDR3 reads CAIRGDFYYEQYF. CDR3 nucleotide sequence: TGTGCCATCAGGGGGGACTTTTACTACGAGCAGTACTTC.

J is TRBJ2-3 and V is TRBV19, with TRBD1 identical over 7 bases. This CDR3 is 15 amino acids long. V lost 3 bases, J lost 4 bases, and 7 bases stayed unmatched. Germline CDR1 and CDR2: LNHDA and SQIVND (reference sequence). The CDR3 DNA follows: TGTGCCAGTAGTATCCCCAGGACAGGAGCAGATACGCAGTATTTT. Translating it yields CASSIPRTGADTQYF.

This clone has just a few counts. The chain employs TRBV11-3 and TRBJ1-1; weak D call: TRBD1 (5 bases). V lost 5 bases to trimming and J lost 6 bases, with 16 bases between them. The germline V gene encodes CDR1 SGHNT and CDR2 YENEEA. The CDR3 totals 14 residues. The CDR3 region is CASSPAAGYPEAFF. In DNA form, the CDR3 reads TGTGCCAGCAGCCCCGCGGCAGGGTACCCTGAAGCTTTCTTT.

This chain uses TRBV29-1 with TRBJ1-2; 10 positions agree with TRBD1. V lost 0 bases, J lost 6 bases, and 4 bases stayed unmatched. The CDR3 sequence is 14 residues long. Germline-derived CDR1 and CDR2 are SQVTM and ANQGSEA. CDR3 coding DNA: TGCAGCGTTGAAGATTTGGGGACAGGGGATGGCTACACCTTC. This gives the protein CSVEDLGTGDGYTF.

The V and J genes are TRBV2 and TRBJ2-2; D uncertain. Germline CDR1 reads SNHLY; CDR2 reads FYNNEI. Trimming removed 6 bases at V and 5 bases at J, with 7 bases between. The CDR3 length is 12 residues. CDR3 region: CASRAGTGELFF. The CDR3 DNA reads TGTGCCAGCAGAGCCGGGACCGGGGAGCTGTTTTTT.

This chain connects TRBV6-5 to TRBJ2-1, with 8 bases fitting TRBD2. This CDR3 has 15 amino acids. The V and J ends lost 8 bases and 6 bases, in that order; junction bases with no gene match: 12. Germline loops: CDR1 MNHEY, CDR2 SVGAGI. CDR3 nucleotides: TGTGCCAGCTCCCTGGGGACTAGTGAGGCCAATGAGCAGTTCTTC. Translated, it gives CASSLGTSEANEQFF.

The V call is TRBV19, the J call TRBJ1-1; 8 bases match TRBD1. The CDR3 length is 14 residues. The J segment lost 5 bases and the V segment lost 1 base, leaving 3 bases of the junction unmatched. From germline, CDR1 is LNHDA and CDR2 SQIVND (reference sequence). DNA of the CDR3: TGTGCCAGTAGTATAGGTACAGGGGGAACTGAAGCTTTCTTT. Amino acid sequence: CASSIGTGGTEAFF.

CDR3 DNA sequence: TGTGCCAGCAGTGACTGGGCTAGCGGAGTGAGTGAGCAGTTCTTC. It translates to CASSDWASGVSEQFF. The V call is TRBV6-4, the J call TRBJ2-1, with TRBD2 matching 7 bases. Germline trimming cut 1 base from V and 9 bases from J; bases unmatched to any gene: 9. Germline CDR1 and CDR2: MRHNA and SNTAGT. The CDR3 consists of 15 residues.

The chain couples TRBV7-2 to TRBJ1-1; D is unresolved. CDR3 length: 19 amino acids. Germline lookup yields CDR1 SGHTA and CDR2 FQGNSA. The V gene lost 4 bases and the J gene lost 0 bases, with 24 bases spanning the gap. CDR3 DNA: TGTGCCAGCAGCTCAGACTATAATAGATTAGGGAATATGAACACTGAAGCTTTCTTT. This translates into CASSSDYNRLGNMNTEAFF.